Below are 28 T cell receptor beta chains sequenced from a single sample in a study of T cell responses to AZD1222 COVID-19 vaccine. Some clones are missing from TCRdb's copy, which holds only in-frame ones; the method was immunoSEQ multiplex PCR. The sample shows fewer than 250,000 clones, over 80% of them seen only once. Here the sequenced sample was peripheral blood, taken on day 0 of AZD1222 vaccination. The receptors stem from an adult in good health.

This rearrangement joins TRBV3-1 (or the pseudogene TRBV3-2) to TRBJ2-7; 11 nucleotides match TRBD1. Trimming removed 4 bases from V and 3 bases from J; junction bases left unmatched: 11. The CDR3 is 17 amino acids. Germline lookup yields CDR1 LGHDT and CDR2 YNNKEL (reference sequence). As DNA, the CDR3 is TGTGCCAGCAGCCCCACCTCCCCGGGGACAGGGGGCTACGAGCAGTACTTC. Its translation is CASSPTSPGTGGYEQYF.

This sequence joins TRBV19 and TRBJ1-2, with D unclear. CDR3 size: 14 residues. V lost 3 bases to trimming and J lost 5 bases, with 13 bases between them. Germline CDR1 and CDR2: LNHDA and SQIVND (reference sequence). The CDR3 sequence: CASSIRALGYGYTF. CDR3 DNA: TGTGCCAGTAGTATTCGGGCCCTCGGGTATGGCTACACCTTC. The complete variable domain, with remaining parts taken from reference TRBV19 and TRBJ1-2, reads DGGITQSPKYLFRKEGQNVTLSCEQNLNHDAMYWYRQDPGQGLRLIYYSQIVNDFQKGDIAEGYSVSREKKESFPLTVTSAQKNPTAFYLCASSIRALGYGYTFGSGTRLTVV.

This sequence joins TRBV11-2 and TRBJ1-1; D unclear. CDR1 SGHAT and CDR2 FQNNGV come from the germline V gene. V shed 5 bases and J shed 5 bases, with 9 bases lying between them. This CDR3 has 12 residues. For the CDR3, the DNA is TGTGCCAGCAGCCCCATTGGTACTGAAGCTTTCTTT. Translated, it gives CASSPIGTEAFF.

The J gene is TRBJ1-5, the V gene TRBV28; 12 positions agree with TRBD1. V trimming: 4 bases; J trimming: 0 bases; junction bases outside the gene matches: 4. Germline V gene sequence: CDR1 MDHEN, CDR2 SYDVKM. CDR3 length: 17 residues. CDR3 sequence reads: CASSWGTGGFSNQPQHF. The CDR3, as DNA: TGTGCCAGCAGTTGGGGGACAGGGGGCTTTAGCAATCAGCCCCAGCATTTT. Full variable domain (rest looked up from reference TRBV28 and TRBJ1-5): DVKVTQSSRYLVKRTGEKVFLECVQDMDHENMFWYRQDPGLGLRLIYFSYDVKMKEKGDIPEGYSVSREKKERFSLILESASTNQTSMYLCASSWGTGGFSNQPQHFGDGTRLSIL.

This clone was observed a single time. The V gene is TRBV6-5, the J gene TRBJ1-2; TRBD1 agrees at 12 bases. Germline V lookup: CDR1 MNHEY, CDR2 SVGAGI. Unmatched junction bases numbered 1, after V lost 6 bases and J lost 2 bases. This CDR3 spans 14 amino acids. CDR3 region: CASRGQGANYGYTF. The DNA for the CDR3 is TGTGCCAGCAGGGGACAGGGGGCAAACTATGGCTACACCTTC.

This clone was observed a single time. The rearrangement links TRBV11-3 to TRBJ1-1, with TRBD1 as a possible D gene (5 bases). In germline, CDR1 is SGHNT, CDR2 YENEEA. CDR3 length: 13 amino acids. The V end was cut by 5 bases, the J end by 0 bases, with 7 bases between. The CDR3 nucleotides are TGTGCCAGCAGCCCGACAGTGAACACTGAAGCTTTCTTT. Its translation: CASSPTVNTEAFF.

This chain uses TRBV4-2 with TRBJ2-3; 11 bases map to TRBD2. The CDR3 has 20 residues. V trimming: 0 bases; J trimming: 0 bases; junction bases outside the gene matches: 11. The germline gives CDR1 LGHNA, CDR2 YNFKEQ. The CDR3 nucleotides are TGTGCCAGCAGCCAAGAGGGGCCTAGCGGGGGGAGTACTAGCACAGATACGCAGTATTTT. It translates to CASSQEGPSGGSTSTDTQYF.

V is TRBV3-1 (or the pseudogene TRBV3-2) and J is TRBJ1-1; tentative D call: TRBD1 (6 bases). Looked up from germline, CDR1 is LGHDT and CDR2 is YNNKEL (reference sequence). V was clipped by 1 base and J by 1 base, with 13 bases between them. The CDR3 is 16 amino acids. The CDR3 reads CASSQVGQNPNTEAFF. In DNA form, the CDR3 reads TGTGCCAGCAGCCAAGTCGGACAGAATCCGAACACTGAAGCTTTCTTT.

This rearrangement joins TRBV7-8 to TRBJ2-5; a possible D gene is TRBD1 (6 bases). CDR3 size: 14 residues. Germline CDR1 reads SGHVS; CDR2 reads FQNEAQ. Trimming shortened V by 5 bases and J by 0 bases, and 10 bases separated the two germline ends. CDR3 sequence: CASSVGQNQETQYF. The CDR3 nucleotides are TGTGCCAGCAGCGTAGGACAGAACCAAGAGACCCAGTACTTC. The whole variable domain, filled in from reference TRBV7-8 and TRBJ2-5, reads GAGVSQSPRYKVAKRGQDVALRCDPISGHVSLFWYQQALGQGPEFLTYFQNEAQLDKSGLPSDRFFAERPEGSVSTLKIQRTQQEDSAVYLCASSVGQNQETQYFGPGTRLLVL.

The chain links TRBV7-9 to TRBJ1-6; D gene ambiguous. The V and J ends lost 4 bases and 10 bases respectively, with 8 bases between them. CDR1 is SEHNR, CDR2 FQNEAQ, per germline (reference sequence). The CDR3 extends over 12 amino acids. The CDR3 nucleotides are TGTGCCAGCAGCTCAGAATTCTCACCCCTCCACTTT. This codes for CASSSEFSPLHF.

This chain links TRBV7-3 with TRBJ1-1; TRBD1 agrees at 7 bases. After removal of 5 bases from V and 8 bases from J, the junction contained 8 bases not matched to a gene. The CDR3 runs to 13 residues. Germline CDR1 reads SGHTA; CDR2 reads FQGTGA. The DNA of the CDR3 is TGTGCCAGCAGCCAGGGACAGACACTCGAAGCTTTCTTT. It specifies CASSQGQTLEAFF.

The rearrangement uses TRBV3-1 (or the pseudogene TRBV3-2) and TRBJ2-3; D tentatively fits TRBD1 or TRBD2 (5 bases each). CDR3 length: 17 residues. Between the trimmed V and J ends, which lost 1 base and 0 bases, there was a span of 14 bases. Germline CDR1 and CDR2: LGHDT and YNNKEL (reference sequence). Here the CDR3 reads CASSQGRGTSSTDTQYF. The DNA for the CDR3 is TGTGCCAGCAGCCAAGGACGAGGGACCTCTAGCACAGATACGCAGTATTTT.

This chain connects TRBV10-1 to TRBJ2-7; 10 positions agree with TRBD1. CDR3 size: 17 residues. The V gene's germline CDR1 is WNHNN and CDR2 SYGVQD (reference sequence). With V trimmed by 10 bases and J by 5 bases, 20 bases remained unmatched. The CDR3 DNA sequence: TGCGCCACCCTTGGGTTTTCGGTCACCGGGACAGGGGACGAGCAGTACTTC. It encodes CATLGFSVTGTGDEQYF.

This chain connects TRBV5-1 to TRBJ2-1; the D gene is possibly TRBD1 (6 bases). The CDR3 loop spans 12 amino acids. Germline CDR1 is SGHRS and CDR2 is YFSETQ. V lost 4 bases and J 9 bases, leaving 11 bases between the germline ends. The CDR3 loop is CASSIQGLEQFF. The CDR3 coding sequence is TGCGCCAGCAGCATCCAGGGGCTTGAGCAGTTCTTC.

The chain recombines TRBV2 with TRBJ1-2, with 7 bases matching TRBD1. Germline assignment: CDR1 SNHLY and CDR2 FYNNEI. CDR3 size: 13 residues. The V gene end was trimmed by 9 bases and the J gene end by 6 bases; junction bases not matched to a gene: 10. The CDR3 DNA sequence: TGTGCCAGTGACAGGGATTATTTTGATGGCTACACCTTC. Translated: CASDRDYFDGYTF.

This CDR3 reads CASLSPLNPEAFF. CDR3 bases: TGTGCCAGCCTCAGCCCCCTCAACCCTGAAGCTTTCTTT. The V gene is TRBV2, the J gene TRBJ1-1; D not resolved. The germline CDR1 and CDR2 sequences are SNHLY and FYNNEI. V lost 8 bases and J 6 bases, leaving 16 bases between the germline ends. CDR3 size: 13 residues.

This clone was observed once. The chain joins TRBV5-1 to TRBJ1-1; D not resolved. The germline gives CDR1 SGHRS, CDR2 YFSETQ. The V and J ends lost 2 bases and 0 bases respectively, with 8 bases between them. The CDR3 consists of 14 residues. CDR3: CASSLTAVNTEAFF. CDR3 bases: TGCGCCAGCAGCTTAACAGCAGTGAACACTGAAGCTTTCTTT.

This clone is a singleton in its sample. V and J are TRBV25-1 and TRBJ2-5; TRBD2 agrees at 8 bases. Germline V CDR1 and CDR2: MGHDK, SYGVNS. This CDR3 contains 15 residues. The V gene end was trimmed by 4 bases and the J gene end by 5 bases; junction bases not matched to a gene: 9. The CDR3 DNA reads TGTGCCAGCAGTGCCGGGACTAGAGGTTGGGAGACCCAGTACTTC. This gives the protein CASSAGTRGWETQYF.

The chain has TRBV10-3 and TRBJ1-4, with D perhaps matching TRBD1 (6 bases). This CDR3 region has 17 residues. Trimming took 0 bases from V and 7 from J, leaving 18 bases between them. Germline V gene sequence: CDR1 ENHRY, CDR2 SYGVKD. This CDR3 is CAISESWTAGAGEKLFF. CDR3 DNA: TGTGCCATCAGTGAGTCTTGGACAGCCGGTGCGGGTGAAAAACTGTTTTTT.

This chain joins TRBV24-1 and TRBJ2-5; TRBD2 is a possible D gene (5 bases). The V end lost 7 bases, the J end lost 0 bases, and 8 bases lay between the germline ends. Germline assignment: CDR1 KGHDR and CDR2 SFDVKD. The CDR3 is made up of 13 amino acids. The CDR3, as DNA: TGTGCCACCAGAGCGGCGTACCAAGAGACCCAGTACTTC. Translated: CATRAAYQETQYF.

The V and J genes are TRBV19 and TRBJ1-5; D not resolved. V was clipped by 10 bases and J by 1 base, with 17 bases between them. CDR3 length: 15 amino acids. Germline V gene data show CDR1 as LNHDA and CDR2 as SQIVND (reference sequence). The CDR3 coding sequence is TGTGCCACAACAATTACCGGGAGAAGCAATCAGCCCCAGCATTTT. It specifies CATTITGRSNQPQHF.

V gene TRBV5-1 combines with J gene TRBJ1-2; 11 bases map to TRBD1. This CDR3 has 15 amino acids. From germline, CDR1 is SGHRS and CDR2 YFSETQ. Trimming at V came to 4 bases and at J to 3 bases, leaving 5 bases not matched to a gene. DNA of the CDR3: TGCGCCAGCAGCCCCGGACAGGGGGCCCACTATGGCTACACCTTC. It specifies CASSPGQGAHYGYTF.

This clone came up once. The V and J genes are TRBV7-9 and TRBJ1-2; D perhaps matches TRBD1 (5 bases). The V end lost 5 bases, the J end lost 3 bases, and 19 bases lay between the germline ends. The CDR3 is 16 amino acids. Germline V gene data show CDR1 as SEHNR and CDR2 as FQNEAQ (reference sequence). This CDR3 reads CASSQTARDGHYGYTF. CDR3 sequence (DNA): TGTGCCAGCAGCCAGACAGCGCGGGACGGGCACTATGGCTACACCTTC.

V gene TRBV12-3 or TRBV12-4 combines with J gene TRBJ1-2; D not resolved. The V and J ends lost 6 bases and 4 bases respectively, with 9 bases between them. The CDR3 spans 12 residues. The DNA of the CDR3 is TGTGCCAGCAGGGAGAGGGCCTATGGCTACACCTTC. Protein product: CASRERAYGYTF.

The chain employs TRBV6-5 and TRBJ2-5; 7 bases line up with TRBD1. Germline loops: CDR1 MNHEY, CDR2 SVGAGI. The CDR3 length is 13 residues. J lost 6 bases, V lost 11 bases, and 12 bases had no gene match. Written as DNA, the CDR3 is TGTGCCGTATTTACAGGGGTTGGGAAGACCCAGTACTTC. Its protein product is CAVFTGVGKTQYF.

The chain uses TRBV6-2 or TRBV6-3 and TRBJ1-5; a possible D gene is TRBD1 (6 bases). Germline V gives CDR1 MNHEY, CDR2 SVGEGT. Trimming removed 3 bases from V and 0 bases from J, with 15 bases in between. This CDR3 is 17 amino acids long. The CDR3 DNA sequence: TGTGCCAGCAGTTATCGACCGGGGGCTGATAGCAATCAGCCCCAGCATTTT. Translated, it gives CASSYRPGADSNQPQHF.

The chain carries TRBV4-1 and TRBJ2-3; D is possibly TRBD1 or TRBD2 (6 bases each). The germline V and J ends were trimmed by 0 bases and 1 base, with 14 bases remaining between them. Germline lookup yields CDR1 MGHRA and CDR2 YSYEKL. The length of the CDR3 is 17 residues. CDR3 coding DNA: TGCGCCAGCAGCCAAGATGAAGGGGGACTCGGCACAGATACGCAGTATTTT. It is translated as CASSQDEGGLGTDTQYF.

The chain joins TRBV6-5 to TRBJ1-6, with D possibly being TRBD1 (5 bases). The CDR3 has 12 amino acids. With 6 bases removed from V and 14 bases from J, the gap between germline ends came to 14 bases. Per the germline V gene, CDR1 is MNHEY and CDR2 is SVGAGI. CDR3: CASSRTYGTLHF. The DNA of the CDR3 is TGTGCCAGCAGCCGGACATATGGCACCCTCCACTTT.